This TCR beta chain is drawn from a study of CD8 T cells in acute hepatitis C reinfection. Study-level background: TCRbeta of HCV NS3-1073-specific CD8+ T cells was profiled. Study-level findings and limits: Alphabeta pairing of public clonotypes could not be determined from bulk TCRbeta data. All groups preferentially used TRBV04 and TRBV06, which was not due to overrepresentation in the naive pool. A V04-02/J02-02 clonotype was among some twelve public ones, independent of outcome.

The method was immunoSEQ multiplex PCR; TCRdb's version includes in-frame clones alone and lacks a portion of them. Among 38,000 or so clones listed, around 87% were seen once. Time point meaning: naive CD8 control sorted from an acute-time-point sample. Concerning this clone itself: Its specificity is unknown.

The trim removed 2 bases at V and 6 bases at J, leaving 6 bases unmatched. This CDR3 spans 15 amino acids. Germline CDR1 is SEHNR and CDR2 is FQNEAQ (reference sequence). The receptor was derived from a man aged 25-45 years with chronic hepatitis C. Material for sequencing was naive CD8+ T cells from PBMCs. V usage is TRBV7-9 and J usage is TRBJ1-4; 7 bases fit TRBD1. This chain's CDR3 is CASSLQGGSYEKLFF. CDR3 nucleotides: TGTGCCAGCAGCTTACAGGGGGGGAGTTATGAAAAACTGTTTTTT.